The table lists the clone carrying this TCR beta chain with a few counts. Its antigen is as yet unknown. This entry comes from a study of blood T cells in healthy people across ages. General study results and limits: Whereas aged donors had fewer naive CD4+ cells, long-lived donors had more of them and higher diversity.

The germline V and J ends were trimmed by 6 bases and 0 bases, with 25 bases remaining between them. The CDR3 extends over 19 amino acids. CDR1 and CDR2 (germline): MDHEN, SYDVKM. The use of a sample-barcoded 5' primer and a J-beta primer mix characterized a second PCR of about 6 to 11 cycles. TCRdb re-derived calls from the 5' RACE reads in MiXCR, one entry per CDR3 protein. The data show approximately 780,000 distinct CDR3 sequences, 20% to 30% seen once. These data are also associated with another study on T cells of mothers and their children.

This TCR derives from a boy between 10 and 17 years old in good health. The gene calls are TRBV28 and TRBJ2-3; possibly TRBD2 for D (7 bases). The sequenced sample consisted of blood. The CDR3 nucleotides are TGTGCCAGCAGCGCCCCTGGGGGGGGGCCCTTTGCTAGCACAGATACGCAGTATTTT. Encoded protein: CASSAPGGGPFASTDTQYF.